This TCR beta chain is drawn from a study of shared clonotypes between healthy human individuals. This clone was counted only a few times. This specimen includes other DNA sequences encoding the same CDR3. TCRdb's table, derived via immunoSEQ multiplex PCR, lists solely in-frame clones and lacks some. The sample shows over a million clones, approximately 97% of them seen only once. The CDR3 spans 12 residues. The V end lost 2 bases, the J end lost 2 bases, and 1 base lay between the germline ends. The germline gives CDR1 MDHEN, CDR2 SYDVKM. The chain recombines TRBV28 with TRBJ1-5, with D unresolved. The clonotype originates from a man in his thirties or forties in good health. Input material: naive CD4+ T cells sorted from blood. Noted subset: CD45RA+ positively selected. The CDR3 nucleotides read TGTGCCAGCAGTTTAGGCAATCAGCCCCAGCATTTT. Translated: CASSLGNQPQHF.